The TCR beta chain described here comes from a study of a mutant IDH1 vaccine in newly diagnosed glioma (dated by TCRdb to 2020 to 2022). Concerning the study at large: Of the 25 to 40 patients who were treated, about 60% were male and roughly 38% were female, and the mean age was about 40 years. For exploratory analyses, 25 to 30 treated patients had longitudinal TCRB deep sequencing done wherever samples were available. Peripheral blood was drawn at six visits: V03 (baseline), V05, V07, V10, V12 and V13. Before enrollment, patients had received standard therapy of radiotherapy alone, temozolomide alone, or radiochemotherapy with temozolomide; most received the combination.

The time point label, read with the paper, signifies: baseline, week 1 (first vaccination visit). The label giving this sample's treatment or condition can be read as: pre-vaccination baseline after standard-of-care therapy. Newly diagnosed WHO grade 3 or 4 IDH1-mutant astrocytomas showing loss of nuclear ATRX were present in the donors. The samples were drawn from NOA16, a multicentre, single-arm, open-label phase I trial in Germany that tested a mutant IDH1 peptide vaccine in humans for the first time. Blood drawn at visit V03 was used as the baseline sample for immunogenicity testing. Genomic DNA for TCRB sequencing was extracted from EDTA blood using the DNeasy Blood and Tissue Kit. In the case of this clone: Its specific antigen is unknown. It has no much larger one-base neighbor in the sample; base qualities were not kept.

The library was built by means of the immunoSEQ multiplex PCR assay. The hsTCRB Kit was used according to the manufacturer's protocol to amplify rearranged TCR beta chain sequences. TCRB libraries were sequenced on an Illumina MiSeq. Per the source publication's procedure: Demultiplexing, trimming and gene mapping were performed with the kit vendor's proprietary platform. TCRdb carries this immuneACCESS record with in-frame sequences only. Its versions omit some clonotypes, under half of them owing to an unresolved V gene in the studies checked, with the rest unexplained. V, J and clone size derive from that table, while D and trimming were established from the DNA sequence. Here the sample has approximately 70,000 clones; 70% to 80% occur a single time. The ten largest clonotypes hold approximately 8% of the sample. Measured from the cysteine to the phenylalanine, the CDR3 is 15 residues long. Here the CDR3 DNA is all that survives: 45 bases in frame from base 1. CDR1 and CDR2 (MNHEY, SMNVEV) derive from the germline V gene (reference sequence). Between the V and J ends, shortened by 5 bases and 3 bases respectively, the junction contains 15 bases.

Overall results and qualifications from the work: The authors stated that sample limitations prevented analyses of patient blood samples from being reproduced. PBMC samples for TCRB deep sequencing were selected based on availability. Pseudoprogression seemed to be unrelated to changes in the top peripheral T cell clonotypes found by TCRB sequencing. Immune responses induced by the vaccine were seen in over 90% of patients across multiple MHC alleles.

Recombination connected TRBV27 to TRBJ2-3; the D gene identity is not certain. The material sequenced was PBMCs, taken from a glioma patient treated with radiotherapy, temozolomide or both. The receptor was isolated from a man between 45 and 60 years old with glioma. The CDR3 amino acid sequence is: CASSPLSLGTDTQYF. DNA sequence: TGTGCCAGCAGTCCCCTTTCGTTGGGGACAGATACGCAGTATTTT.